The 30 T cell receptor beta chains listed next were all sequenced from one sample in a study of T and B cells in COVID-19 patients. From blood, about 220-500 ng of genomic DNA served as TRB template. BIOMED2 TRB-A/B primer pools were used in multiplex TRB PCR. TCRdb reprocessed the multiplex PCR reads via MiXCR and lists one record per CDR3 protein. This table holds about 5,800 distinct CDR3 sequences, roughly 26% found once. Material for sequencing was blood. Every receptor here comes from a human donor with active COVID-19.

This clonotype is labeled medium-sized. J is TRBJ1-4 and V is TRBV19, with unresolved D. The ends were cut back, 7 bases at V and 3 bases at J, with 18 bases in the middle. Germline values: CDR1 LNHDA, CDR2 SQIVND (reference sequence). CDR3 length: 16 residues. The CDR3 sequence: CASKRRTPGANEKLFF. The CDR3 coding sequence is TGTGCCAGTAAAAGAAGGACGCCGGGCGCTAATGAAAAACTGTTTTTT.

This clonotype is medium-sized within its sample. This chain links TRBV11-1 with TRBJ2-7, with D tentatively TRBD1 (6 bases). V gave up 6 bases and J gave up 4 bases, with 13 bases separating them. The CDR3 runs to 13 residues. Germline V gives CDR1 SGHAT, CDR2 FQDESV (reference sequence). DNA for the CDR3: TGTGCCAGCAGTCGTCGACAGGCTTACGAGCAGTACTTC. The encoded protein is CASSRRQAYEQYF. The whole variable domain, filled in from reference TRBV11-1 and TRBJ2-7, reads EAEVAQSPRYKITEKSQAVAFWCDPISGHATLYWYRQILGQGPELLVQFQDESVVDDSQLPKDRFSAERLKGVDSTLKIQPAELGDSAMYLCASSRRQAYEQYFGPGTRLTVT.

V usage is TRBV5-1 and J usage is TRBJ2-3, with TRBD1 matching 7 bases. Germline trimming cut 1 base from V and 2 bases from J; bases unmatched to any gene: 4. This CDR3 spans 15 amino acids. Germline lookup yields CDR1 SGHRS and CDR2 YFSETQ. CDR3 residues: CASSLITGVTDTQYF. The CDR3 region has the DNA TGCGCCAGCAGCTTGATCACAGGGGTCACAGATACGCAGTATTTT.

This clonotype was seen a few times. This chain joins TRBV7-2 and TRBJ2-7; D tentatively fits TRBD1 or TRBD2 (5 bases each). Germline lookup yields CDR1 SGHTA and CDR2 FQGNSA. Trimming took off 3 bases at V and 2 bases at J, with 14 bases between the two ends. This CDR3 is 15 amino acids long. DNA for the CDR3: TGTGCCAGCAGCTTCACCCCCGGGACCGCCTACGAGCAGTACTTC. This codes for CASSFTPGTAYEQYF.

With regard to this clonotype: Likely a read error: the CDR3 ends without its conserved phenylalanine or tryptophan. V usage is TRBV7-9 and J usage is TRBJ2-5, with 16 bases that match TRBD2. CDR1 and CDR2 (germline): SEHNR, FQNEAQ (reference sequence). This CDR3 spans 18 amino acids. J gave up 6 bases and V 4 bases, and 11 bases lay outside the gene matches. CDR3: CASSSEAGLAGGGKTQYL. DNA for the CDR3: TGTGCCAGCAGCTCCGAAGCGGGACTAGCGGGAGGGGGAAAGACCCAGTACTTA.

This clonotype has more than one count but fewer than ten. The rearrangement joins TRBV28 to TRBJ2-5, with TRBD2 as a possible D gene (6 bases). The V and J ends lost 3 bases and 2 bases respectively, with 10 bases between them. The CDR3 contains 14 residues. From germline, CDR1 is MDHEN and CDR2 SYDVKM. Here the CDR3 reads CASSFPTRQETQYF. The CDR3 DNA sequence: TGTGCCAGCAGTTTCCCGACTAGGCAAGAGACCCAGTACTTC.

This clonotype was seen a single time. This chain uses TRBV9 with TRBJ2-7; the D is unclear. Germline CDR1 is SGDLS and CDR2 is YYNGEE. Trimming cost V 4 bases and J 2 bases, with 13 bases left between them. The CDR3 runs 14 residues. CDR3 in amino acids: CASSTEDGPYEQYF. CDR3 DNA: TGTGCCAGCAGCACTGAGGACGGTCCCTACGAGCAGTACTTC.

There are many counts of this clonotype. This chain connects TRBV4-3 to TRBJ2-1; D might be TRBD2 (6 bases). Germline V gene lookup returns CDR1 LGHNA and CDR2 YSLEER. This CDR3 contains 17 residues. Trimming cost V 0 bases and J 6 bases, with 18 bases left between them. The CDR3 here is CASSQDGGLAFGNEQFF. CDR3 DNA sequence: TGCGCCAGCAGCCAAGATGGTGGTCTAGCGTTCGGCAATGAGCAGTTCTTC.

By proportion, this clonotype is medium-sized. The J gene is TRBJ1-4, the V gene TRBV6-6; D gene uncertain. This CDR3 is built from 17 residues. Trimming took off 8 bases at V and 4 bases at J, with 23 bases between the two ends. Germline V gives CDR1 MNHNY, CDR2 SVGAGI (reference sequence). The CDR3 protein is CASRSRATAEYNEKLFF. The CDR3 nucleotides read TGTGCCAGCCGATCCCGGGCCACCGCCGAATATAATGAAAAACTGTTTTTT.

This clonotype rates as medium-sized (0.01 to 0.1%). This chain connects TRBV19 to TRBJ1-5; D is undetermined. CDR3 length: 13 amino acids. Germline V gives CDR1 LNHDA, CDR2 SQIVND (reference sequence). V lost 8 bases and J 4 bases, leaving 12 bases between the germline ends. The CDR3 bases are TGTGCCAGTCGCTACTCAGGTAATCAGCCCCAGCATTTT. Its protein product is CASRYSGNQPQHF.

This clonotype was counted only a few times. The chain recombines TRBV7-9 with TRBJ2-7; D is perhaps TRBD1 (6 bases). V gave up 4 bases and J gave up 6 bases, with 19 bases separating them. The CDR3 loop spans 15 amino acids. The germline CDR1 and CDR2 sequences are SEHNR and FQNEAQ (reference sequence). Here the CDR3 reads CASSWGRQPPSEQYF. The CDR3, as DNA: TGTGCCAGCAGCTGGGGGCGACAGCCACCCTCCGAGCAGTACTTC. The variable domain in full, with the rest retrieved from reference TRBV7-9 and TRBJ2-7, is DTGVSQNPRHKITKRGQNVTFRCDPISEHNRLYWYRQTLGQGPEFLTYFQNEAQLEKSRLLSDRFSAERPKGSFSTLEIQRTEQGDSAMYLCASSWGRQPPSEQYFGPGTRLTVT.

On this clonotype: A read error may be the cause here, since a much bigger clone is one base away. The V and J genes are TRBV27 and TRBJ2-6; 9 nucleotides agree with TRBD1. CDR1 is MNHEY and CDR2 is SMNVEV in the germline V gene (reference sequence). After removal of 5 bases from V and 0 bases from J, the junction contained 11 bases not matched to a gene. CDR3 length: 19 residues. CDR3 sequence (DNA): TGTGCCAGCAGTCATGAACCGGGACAGGGTGTCTCTGGGGCCAACGTCCTGACTTTC. It encodes CASSHEPGQGVSGANVLTF.

This clonotype is classed as medium-sized (0.01 to 0.1%). The chain joins TRBV6-5 to TRBJ1-5; no reliable D call. This CDR3 contains 13 residues. Germline assignment: CDR1 MNHEY and CDR2 SVGAGI. Trimming removed 7 bases at V and 0 bases at J, with 7 bases between. The DNA of the CDR3 is TGTGCCAGCACCGCCGTTAGCAATCAGCCCCAGCATTTT. Translated: CASTAVSNQPQHF.

In its sample, this clonotype ranks as medium-sized. The chain combines TRBV7-2 with TRBJ2-1, with D uncertain. V gave up 1 base and J gave up 3 bases, with 13 bases separating them. The CDR3 length is 16 residues. Germline loops: CDR1 SGHTA, CDR2 FQGNSA. CDR3 region: CASSLVALLIYNEQFF. In nucleotides, the CDR3 is TGTGCCAGCAGCTTAGTGGCCCTGCTGATCTACAATGAGCAGTTCTTC.

The chain links TRBV27 to TRBJ2-1; the match to TRBD2 covers 11 bases. Germline-derived CDR1 and CDR2 are MNHEY and SMNVEV (reference sequence). The CDR3 extends over 13 amino acids. The J segment lost 6 bases and the V segment lost 5 bases, leaving 0 bases of the junction unmatched. The CDR3 DNA reads TGTGCCAGCAGTCTAGCGGGAGGCAATGAGCAGTTCTTC. Translating it yields CASSLAGGNEQFF.

This clonotype counts as medium-sized. The chain is built from TRBV19 and TRBJ1-3; no clear D gene. The germline gives CDR1 LNHDA, CDR2 SQIVND (reference sequence). Trimming took 6 bases from V and 0 from J, leaving 15 bases between them. The CDR3 is made up of 16 amino acids. CDR3 coding DNA: TGTGCCAGTAGCCGATTCGGACGGCGCTCTGGAAACACCATATATTTT. It translates to CASSRFGRRSGNTIYF.

The rearrangement uses TRBV21-1 and TRBJ1-1; the table's D call, TRBD1, was not checked against the DNA. TRBV21-1 is given as a pseudogene. The CDR3 totals 13 residues. CDR3: CASSVGTNTEAFF. DNA of the CDR3: TGTGCCAGCAGCGTAGGGACCAACACTGAAGCTTTCTTT.

This clonotype is medium-sized. The J gene is TRBJ2-7, the V gene TRBV27; TRBD2 agrees at 13 bases. This CDR3 is 15 amino acids long. V was clipped by 8 bases and J by 4 bases; unmatched bases: 8. The germline V gene encodes CDR1 MNHEY and CDR2 SMNVEV (reference sequence). Written as DNA, the CDR3 is TGTGCCAGCGGTTCAATGACTAGCGGGAGGTACGAGCAGTACTTC. Translated: CASGSMTSGRYEQYF.

The V gene is TRBV5-6, the J gene TRBJ2-7; 13 bases match TRBD2. This CDR3 is 16 amino acids long. Germline V gene lookup returns CDR1 SGHDT and CDR2 YYEEEE. J lost 4 bases, V lost 3 bases, and 7 bases had no gene match. The DNA of the CDR3 is TGTGCCAGCAGCTCTCCCGGGACTAGCGGGACTTACGAGCAGTACTTC. Its translation: CASSSPGTSGTYEQYF.

The J gene is TRBJ2-7, the V gene TRBV7-8; D gene unclear. This CDR3 spans 14 amino acids. CDR1 is SGHVS and CDR2 is FQNEAQ in the germline V gene. Trimming took off 5 bases at V and 2 bases at J, with 13 bases between the two ends. The CDR3 protein is CASSPSWVAYEQYF. CDR3 nucleotides: TGTGCCAGCAGCCCATCCTGGGTCGCCTACGAGCAGTACTTC.

In this sample, this clonotype turned up a few times. This sequence joins TRBV7-3 and TRBJ2-5; 7 bases are a match to TRBD1. J was trimmed by 9 bases and V by 8 bases; bases with no gene match: 0. The CDR3 runs 9 residues. The germline CDR1 and CDR2 sequences are SGHTA and FQGTGA. CDR3 nucleotides: TGTGCCAGCGACAGGGCCCAGTACTTC. Protein product: CASDRAQYF. Full variable domain (remainder filled in from reference TRBV7-3 and TRBJ2-5): GAGVSQTPSNKVTEKGKYVELRCDPISGHTALYWYRQSLGQGPEFLIYFQGTGAADDSGLPNDRFFAVRPEGSVSTLKIQRTERGDSAVYLCASDRAQYFGPGTRLLVL.

This sequence joins TRBV21-1 and TRBJ1-4. TRBV21-1 is annotated as a pseudogene. The CDR3 has 15 amino acids. CDR3 loop: CASSEPGGLCEKLFF. The CDR3 coding sequence is TGTGCCAGCAGTGAGCCGGGGGGACTGTGTGAAAAACTGTTTTTT.

The gene calls are TRBV6-2 or TRBV6-3 and TRBJ2-7; weak D call: TRBD2 (6 bases). V lost 5 bases to trimming and J lost 7 bases, with 21 bases between them. CDR3 length equals 15 residues. Germline CDR1 is MNHEY and CDR2 is SVGEGT. The CDR3 DNA reads TGTGCCAGCAGTGAGTCCTCGGGGGACGGCGCAGAGCAGTACTTC. It specifies CASSESSGDGAEQYF.

Judged by abundance, this clonotype is medium-sized (0.01 to 0.1%). This chain connects TRBV19 to TRBJ2-2; 15 bases are a match to TRBD2. The J segment lost 6 bases and the V segment lost 5 bases, leaving 4 bases of the junction unmatched. CDR3 size: 16 residues. CDR1 and CDR2 (germline): LNHDA, SQIVND (reference sequence). The CDR3 reads CASSSGLAGGAGELFF. The CDR3 bases are TGTGCCAGTAGTTCGGGACTAGCGGGAGGAGCCGGGGAGCTGTTTTTT.

The chain is built from TRBV6-2 or TRBV6-3 and TRBJ2-1; 9 nucleotides align to TRBD2. CDR3 length equals 14 residues. Germline V CDR1 and CDR2: MNHEY, SVGEGT. The V segment lost 0 bases and the J segment 7 bases; nucleotides outside the gene matches: 1. This chain's CDR3 is CASSYSAGGNEQFF. The CDR3 DNA is TGTGCCAGCAGTTACTCAGCGGGAGGAAATGAGCAGTTCTTC.

This clonotype occurred many times. The J gene is TRBJ1-2, the V gene TRBV5-5; D remains ambiguous. This CDR3 spans 16 amino acids. V was clipped by 0 bases and J by 6 bases, with 18 bases between them. Germline CDR1 is SGHKS and CDR2 is YYEKEE (reference sequence). CDR3 DNA sequence: TGTGCCAGCAGCTTGGTTGAGCTGGTACAGCGGAATGGCTACACCTTC. Translating it yields CASSLVELVQRNGYTF.

The rearrangement uses TRBV19 and TRBJ2-2; 12 bases align to TRBD2. V dropped 3 bases and J dropped 5; count of bases not matched to a gene: 10. The CDR3 is 18 residues long. CDR1 and CDR2 from the germline V gene are LNHDA and SQIVND (reference sequence). The CDR3 coding sequence is TGTGCCAGTAGTATCGGGCTAGCGGGAGGGCGAGGGACCGGGGAGCTGTTTTTT. Translating gives CASSIGLAGGRGTGELFF. The full variable domain, its missing parts supplied by reference TRBV19 and TRBJ2-2, is DGGITQSPKYLFRKEGQNVTLSCEQNLNHDAMYWYRQDPGQGLRLIYYSQIVNDFQKGDIAEGYSVSREKKESFPLTVTSAQKNPTAFYLCASSIGLAGGRGTGELFFGEGSRLTVL.

This chain links TRBV10-2 with TRBJ2-3, with TRBD2 matching 11 bases. There are 18 residues in the CDR3. Germline V gene data show CDR1 as WSHSY and CDR2 as SAAADI. Germline trimming cut 0 bases from V and 6 bases from J; bases unmatched to any gene: 11. DNA of the CDR3: TGCGCCAGCAGTGAGTCGACGGGGCTAGCGGGAGGAATGGATACGCAGTATTTT. The encoded protein is CASSESTGLAGGMDTQYF.

Relative to its sample, this clonotype is medium-sized. The chain couples TRBV5-5 to TRBJ2-3, with D possibly TRBD2 on 6 matching bases. V was trimmed by 4 bases and J by 2 bases, leaving 11 bases between them. CDR3 length equals 14 residues. Germline V CDR1 and CDR2: SGHKS, YYEKEE (reference sequence). CDR3 loop: CASSQEGYTDTQYF. DNA of the CDR3: TGTGCCAGCAGCCAGGAGGGCTACACAGATACGCAGTATTTT.

This clonotype is medium-sized. The chain carries TRBV19 and TRBJ2-2; TRBD2 matches at 15 bases. Germline-derived CDR1 and CDR2 are LNHDA and SQIVND (reference sequence). V gave up 7 bases and J gave up 3 bases; unmatched junction bases: 9. This CDR3 contains 18 residues. CDR3 coding DNA: TGTGCCAGTACCCCCGGACTAGCGGGAGGGAGGGACACCGGGGAGCTGTTTTTT. Protein: CASTPGLAGGRDTGELFF.